The 12 T cell receptor delta chains reported below all come from one sample, sequenced in a study of gamma-delta chains in newborns, infants, children. TCRdb reran clone calling via CATT on the reads. The table shows about 3,800 delta-chain clones, with approximately 4.3% occurring only once. The sequencing sample was made of blood. The receptors here all came from a child who was a newborn, infant or young child, either healthy, febrile or measles-vaccinated (not recorded which).

This clone has more than one count but fewer than ten. This chain joins TRDV2 and TRDJ1, with 8 bases lining up with TRDD3. The trim removed 3 bases at V and 2 bases at J, leaving 1 base unmatched. The V gene's germline CDR1 is GEAIGNYY and CDR2 EKD. There are 13 residues in the CDR3. The CDR3 spells CACDGIRTDKLIF. The CDR3, as DNA: TGTGCCTGTGACGGGATACGGACCGATAAACTCATCTTT.

In this sample, this clone turned up a few times. TCRdb's entry gives the protein of a much larger clone, which mismatches this DNA's translation at residue 3, likely from a read error; the protein reported here is translated from the DNA. The rearrangement links TRDV2 to TRDJ1; weak D call: TRDD3 (6 bases). Looked up from germline, CDR1 is GEAIGNYY and CDR2 is EKD. The CDR3 sequence is 16 residues long. This CDR3 reads CARDQLGTGYTDKLIF. CDR3 nucleotides: TGTGCCCGTGACCAGCTGGGGACAGGATACACCGATAAACTCATCTTT.

This clone has only a few counts. A much larger clone differs from this one at a single base, so this may be a read error. The gene calls are TRDV2 and TRDJ1; 7 nucleotides match TRDD3. The trim removed 3 bases at V and 1 base at J, leaving 13 bases unmatched. CDR3 length: 17 residues. The V gene's germline CDR1 is GEAIGNYY and CDR2 EKD. The DNA of the CDR3 is TGTGCCTGTGACTCGCTGGGTGGGGGACCCTTCACCGATAAACTCATCTTT. Translation gives CACDSLGGGPFTDKLIF.

This clone was observed a handful of times. This may stem from a read error, because a much larger clone lies one nucleotide away. The same CDR3 arises from other DNA sequences in this sample as well. The J gene is TRDJ1, the V gene TRDV2, with a weak D call TRDD3 (6 bases). CDR1 is GEAIGNYY and CDR2 is EKD in the germline V gene. CDR3 length: 16 residues. Here the CDR3 DNA reads TGTGCCTGCGACACCGTAGGAGGGGATGACACCGATAAACTCATCTTT. Translated, it gives CACDTVGGDDTDKLIF.

In its sample, this clone was seen a few times. A clone one base away is much larger, so this may be a read error. The J gene is TRDJ1, the V gene TRDV2; 9 bases are a match to TRDD2. Trimming at V came to 4 bases and at J to 5 bases, leaving 16 bases not matched to a gene. This CDR3 spans 17 amino acids. The germline CDR1 and CDR2 sequences are GEAIGNYY and EKD. The chain's CDR3 is CACDPLPTGSAGDKLIF. The CDR3 DNA follows: TGTGCCTGTGATCCCCTTCCTACCGGATCCGCGGGGGATAAACTCATCTTT.

On this clone itself: One end of the junction varies from germline; a read error may be responsible. The V call is TRDV2, the J call TRDJ3, with 13 nucleotides matching TRDD3. The CDR3 runs 28 residues. Per germline, CDR1 GEAIGNYY and CDR2 EKD. In DNA, the CDR3 is TGTGCCTGTGACAGACTGGGGGATACGATGGTACGAACTCTCGAAGTGTCCGTCAGCTCCTGGGACACCCGACAGGTGTTTTTC. Translation: CACDRLGDTMVRTLEVSVSSWDTRQVFF.

This clone was detected a few times. This sequence is one base from a far larger clone and is likely a read error. This chain uses TRDV2 with TRDJ1; 8 nucleotides agree with TRDD3. This CDR3 region has 20 residues. The V segment lost 1 base and the J segment 0 bases; nucleotides outside the gene matches: 18. Germline values: CDR1 GEAIGNYY, CDR2 EKD. Written as DNA, the CDR3 is TGTGCCTGTGACACGCTCGCTACTGGGGGGCCTTCTGAGCACACCGATAAACTCATCTTT. This codes for CACDTLATGGPSEHTDKLIF.

In the case of this clone: Just one base apart from a much larger clone, this may be a read error. The chain joins TRDV2 to TRDJ1; D ambiguous. The CDR3 length is 14 residues. Germline V gene sequence: CDR1 GEAIGNYY, CDR2 EKD. Trimming shortened V by 3 bases and J by 0 bases, and 10 bases separated the two germline ends. The CDR3 loop is CACDLLEHTDKLIF. Written as DNA, the CDR3 is TGTGCCTGTGACCTTCTTGAGCACACCGATAAACTCATCTTT.

Turning to this clone: Given a far larger clone just one base away, this is likely a sequencing read error. The V call is TRDV2, the J call TRDJ1; 7 bases fit TRDD3. CDR1 is GEAIGNYY and CDR2 is EKD in the germline V gene. The CDR3 sequence is 13 residues long. CDR3 nucleotides: TGTGCCTGTGACACCTGGGGGACCGATAGACTCATCTTT. As protein: CACDTWGTDRLIF.

Points on this clone: A much larger clone lies a single base off, so this may be a read error. This chain joins TRDV2 and TRDJ1; possibly TRDD1 or TRDD3 for D (5 bases each). This CDR3 comprises 22 residues. V lost 0 bases and J lost 3, with 34 bases in between. Germline CDR1 is GEAIGNYY and CDR2 is EKD. The CDR3 region has the DNA TGTGCCTGTGACACCCTCGAGGGGTGTTTTACCGGGGGCCTCGAAATGGCCGATAAACTCATCTTT. This gives the protein CACDTLEGCFTGGLEMADKLIF.

This clone showed up just a few times. A far bigger clonotype differs at one base, so this is likely a read error. The chain links TRDV2 to TRDJ3, with TRDD3 matching 8 bases. The V gene's germline CDR1 is GEAIGNYY and CDR2 EKD. The CDR3 sequence is 20 residues long. This CDR3 is CARDTAGGGSSSWDTRQMFF. The CDR3 bases are TGTGCCCGTGACACCGCGGGTGGGGGATCCTCCTCCTGGGACACCCGACAGATGTTTTTC.

This clone has just a few counts. A much larger clone sits a single nucleotide away, making a read error possible. This chain links TRDV2 with TRDJ1; 7 bases map to TRDD3. The CDR3 is 19 residues long. The V segment lost 0 bases and the J segment 0 bases; nucleotides outside the gene matches: 15. Germline assignment: CDR1 GEAIGNYY and CDR2 EKD. CDR3 DNA: TGTGCCTGTGACACCATATCTACTGGGGCCCCCGGTTACACCGATAAACTCATCTTT. This translates into CACDTISTGAPGYTDKLIF.